The 10 T cell receptor beta chains below all came from one sample that was sequenced in a study of blood T cells in healthy people across ages. A second PCR of 7 to 11 cycles used a sample-barcoded 5' primer and a J-beta primer mix. TCRdb used MiXCR to reprocess the 5' RACE reads, holding one entry per CDR3 protein. The sample holds under 750,000 distinct CDR3 sequences, around half seen once. The sequenced sample was blood. Source of these receptors: an elderly man in good health.

The J gene is TRBJ1-6, the V gene TRBV28; TRBD1 agrees at 7 bases. The junction had 9 bases not matched to a gene; V was cut back by 3 bases and J by 4 bases. Germline V gene lookup returns CDR1 MDHEN and CDR2 SYDVKM. The CDR3 loop spans 17 amino acids. CDR3 residues: CASSFPTGMGYNSPLHF. The CDR3 coding sequence is TGTGCCAGCAGTTTCCCGACAGGGATGGGTTATAATTCACCCCTCCACTTT.

Notes on this clonotype: Sequence at one end of the junction differs from germline and may be a read error. The chain's CDR3 is CASPPQSSEYEQYF. DNA for the CDR3: TGTGCCAGCCCACCACAGTCTAGCGAGTACGAGCAGTACTTC. This sequence joins TRBV18 and TRBJ2-5; TRBD2 is a possible D gene (6 bases). The end of the DNA aligns better with TRBJ2-7, so the J call may be wrong. The CDR3 runs to 14 residues. Germline CDR1 KGHSH, CDR2 LQKENI.

In its sample, this clonotype was seen a few times. V is TRBV4-3 and J is TRBJ1-6; D may be TRBD1 (6 bases). CDR3 length equals 16 residues. V dropped 0 bases and J dropped 11 bases, with 17 bases sitting between them. The germline V gene encodes CDR1 LGHNA and CDR2 YSLEER. The CDR3 sequence is CASSQDYTGRIAPLHF. CDR3 DNA: TGCGCCAGCAGCCAAGATTACACAGGGCGCATCGCACCCCTCCACTTT.

V is TRBV6-2 or TRBV6-3 and J is TRBJ2-1; tentatively, D is TRBD2 (6 bases). The CDR3 runs 17 residues. Trimming stripped 2 bases from V and 7 bases from J, with 21 bases between. Germline values: CDR1 MNHEY, CDR2 SVGEGT. CDR3 DNA: TGTGCCAGCAGTTACGAACTCATGGACTATTCGAGGAATGAGCAGTTCTTC. It is translated as CASSYELMDYSRNEQFF.

The chain has TRBV9 and TRBJ2-6; tentative D call: TRBD1 (5 bases). Germline CDR1 SGDLS, CDR2 YYNGEE. Deletions cut 0 bases from V and 2 bases from J, with 12 bases between. The CDR3 has 17 residues. CDR3 bases: TGTGCCAGCAGCGTAGAAACCAGGGCAGCTGGGGCCAACGTCCTGACTTTC. Translation gives CASSVETRAAGANVLTF. Filled out from reference TRBV9 and TRBJ2-6, the complete variable domain reads DSGVTQTPKHLITATGQRVTLRCSPRSGDLSVYWYQQSLDQGLQFLIQYYNGEERAKGNILERFSAQQFPDLHSELNLSSLELGDSALYFCASSVETRAAGANVLTFGAGSRLTVL.

The genes are TRBV10-3 and TRBJ1-2; 7 nucleotides align to TRBD1. CDR1 is ENHRY, CDR2 SYGVKD, per germline. The trim removed 7 bases at V and 6 bases at J, leaving 8 bases unmatched. The CDR3 runs 13 residues. CDR3 DNA: TGTGCCATCAACCCCGACAGGGACCATGGCTACACCTTC. Residues: CAINPDRDHGYTF.

The rearrangement links TRBV6-2 or TRBV6-3 to TRBJ2-5; 7 positions agree with TRBD1. The CDR3 consists of 14 residues. V trimming: 5 bases; J trimming: 4 bases; junction bases outside the gene matches: 7. The germline gives CDR1 MNHEY, CDR2 SVGEGT. The CDR3 DNA reads as TGTGCCAGCAGTCGACAGGGTATCGGAGAGACCCAGTACTTC. This translates into CASSRQGIGETQYF.

The chain links TRBV6-6 to TRBJ2-7; weak D call: TRBD1 (6 bases). With the DNA end fitting TRBJ2-5 better, the J assignment may be wrong. Germline CDR1 and CDR2: MNHNY and SVGAGI (reference sequence). The CDR3 totals 15 residues. CDR3 in amino acids: CASSYLRAGDETQYF. CDR3 coding DNA: TGTGCCAGCAGTTACTTGCGGGCAGGGGACGAGACCCAGTACTTC.

This clonotype was observed a handful of times. The chain recombines TRBV20-1 with TRBJ2-5, with a possible D match to TRBD2 (6 bases). The germline V and J ends were trimmed by 6 bases and 5 bases, with 22 bases remaining between them. The CDR3 is 15 amino acids. CDR1 is DFQATT and CDR2 is SNEGSKA in the germline V gene (reference sequence). Written as DNA, the CDR3 is TGCAGTGCCTCAGAATCGGACTACCTACGGGAGACCCAGTACTTC. It codes for CSASESDYLRETQYF.

The rearrangement links TRBV5-1 to TRBJ1-2, with D hard to call. The CDR3 totals 13 residues. V dropped 6 bases and J dropped 8 bases, with 17 bases sitting between them. Germline CDR1 SGHRS, CDR2 YFSETQ. The CDR3 is CASNEGASAGYTF. CDR3 nucleotides: TGCGCCAGCAATGAAGGAGCCTCGGCGGGCTACACCTTC.